The clone carrying this T cell receptor (beta chain) has at least ten counts. These data are taken from a study of early T cells in non-severe SARS-CoV-2 infection. One entry per CDR3 protein results from TCRdb running MiXCR on the 5' RACE reads. The sample has around 30,000 distinct CDR3 sequences, approximately 5.2% seen once; the top ten hold approximately 12%. The sample comprised whole blood. This TCR came from an adult who was a healthcare worker with PCR-confirmed SARS-CoV-2 infection or an uninfected control (not recorded which).

CDR3 amino acids: CSADPGLALEQYF. CDR3 sequence (DNA): TGCAGTGCTGACCCGGGACTAGCTCTCGAGCAGTACTTC. J is TRBJ2-7 and V is TRBV20-1, with 9 bases matching TRBD2. The V and J ends lost 5 bases and 6 bases, in that order; junction bases with no gene match: 8. CDR3 length equals 13 residues. CDR1 and CDR2 from the germline V gene are DFQATT and SNEGSKA (reference sequence).